This T cell receptor (beta chain) comes out of a study of Graves' ophthalmopathy and Graves' hyperthyroidism (dated by TCRdb to 2017 to 2018). Study-wide context: Peripheral blood was collected before any treatment was given, at the time of initial diagnosis. The study used signatures of the TCR beta repertoire to tell Graves' ophthalmopathy apart from Graves' hyperthyroidism and to predict which patients would progress to ophthalmopathy. In total, around 140 blood samples were TCR-sequenced: approximately 42 ophthalmopathy, some 75 hyperthyroidism and about 17 hyperthyroidism-to-ophthalmopathy patients. To explore V-J signatures that distinguish ophthalmopathy from hyperthyroidism, a discovery set of 100 patients was enrolled, made up of 40 to 45 with ophthalmopathy and around 57 with stable hyperthyroidism. The independent validation cohort included around 19 hyperthyroidism patients plus 17 patients who later progressed from hyperthyroidism to ophthalmopathy. In over 5 hyperthyroidism patients, the T-cell repertoire of thyroid tissue was compared with the T-cell repertoire of blood. After sampling, hyperthyroidism patients received methimazole starting at 30 mg daily, and ophthalmopathy patients received high-dose intravenous methylprednisolone.

For repertoire sequencing, TCR beta CDR3 regions were amplified from RNA transcripts. A first-round RT-PCR used HTBI primers with the Qiagen OneStep RT-PCR kit, followed by a second-round multiplex PCR, size selection and purification. Libraries were sequenced paired-end with 100 bp reads on an Illumina HiSeq2000. The paper's data handling went like this. SOAPnuke was used to process the reads, throwing out any read that had adapters, had uncalled bases, had a mean Phred below 15, or lacked an exact constant-primer or identifier match. COPE v1.2.5 was used to merge the high-quality paired reads. Each unique nucleotide sequence was defined as a clonotype, and clonotypes were aligned to IMGT TRB V, D and J references with MiTCR v1.1. The analysis was limited to V-J combinations with a frequency above 0.0001, which together covered more than 98% of repertoires. For each V-J combination, a TCR clonal expansion and chaos score was defined as F50 clonal expansion divided by the chaos observed in the TCRdist matrix. Welch's t-statistics and random forest were used to narrow the features down to 13 V-J combinations, which were then fed into a naive Bayes classifier. The similarity between thyroid and blood repertoires was quantified using the Morisita-Horn index. Using fastp at Q25 and MiXCR, TCRdb reprocessed the public reads and kept productive beta chains. Here each entry gathers all rows of one CDR3 protein and keeps the most common genes and DNA. TCRdb's processing, not the authors', yielded these V and J calls. The sample data list about 740,000 distinct CDR3 sequences, and 40% of these were observed just once. In total, the top ten clones hold 44% of the sample.

The ophthalmopathy patients had moderately to severely active disease, with a Clinical Activity Score of 3 or higher, a NOSPECS grade of 4 or higher, and a disease duration of less than 3 months. Patients with other autoimmune diseases, uncontrolled infections, pregnancy or lactation were excluded. Diagnosis was based on clinical symptoms, serum thyroxine, TRAb, thyroid ultrasound and orbital computed tomography. Ficoll-Paque density gradient centrifugation was used to isolate PBMCs from 8 to 10 ml of fresh peripheral blood. Total RNA was extracted with Trizol reagent and quality-checked on an Agilent 2100 Bioanalyzer. Compared with germline, V lacks 7 bases and J lacks 1 base; bases without a gene match: 14. Its CDR3 holds 16 amino acids, cysteine through phenylalanine. Only CDR3 DNA is held: 48 bases, read in frame from base 1. Looking up the germline V gene yields CDR1 SQVTM and CDR2 ANQGSEA. This clonotype was recorded many times. Its antigen is not yet known. Base qualities are not at hand, and no much larger clone is one base apart.

The investigation overall reported the following: Sample size was not statistically predetermined, and group allocation was not concealed from the investigators. In cross-validation, the 13-signature model distinguished ophthalmopathy from stable hyperthyroidism with almost 90% sensitivity and roughly 81% specificity, and in the test set the corresponding values were approximately 79% and 70%. In validation, the model predicted ophthalmopathy progression with 70.59% sensitivity and less than 80% specificity; roughly 11 predicted patients were CT-confirmed with GO in a median of approximately 6.5 months. Most expanded thyroid clonotypes with frequency above 0.001 were also detected in blood, suggesting blood repertoires may reflect the thyroid immune response.

Input material: peripheral blood. This clonotype was obtained from an adult man with Graves' ophthalmopathy. Recombination linked TRBV29-1 to TRBJ1-1, with 8 bases matching TRBD1. The nucleotide sequence reads TGCAGCGGCAACGCGGGGGCAGGGGGCCCGAACACTGAAGCTTTCTTT. Its translation reads: CSGNAGAGGPNTEAFF. The CDR3, completed at both ends by the reference TRBV29-1 and TRBJ1-1 genes, gives the full variable domain SAVISQKPSRDICQRGTSLTIQCQVDSQVTMMFWYRQQPGQSLTLIATANQGSEATYESGFVIDKFPISRPNLTFSTLTVSNMSPEDSSIYLCSGNAGAGGPNTEAFFGQGTRLTVV.